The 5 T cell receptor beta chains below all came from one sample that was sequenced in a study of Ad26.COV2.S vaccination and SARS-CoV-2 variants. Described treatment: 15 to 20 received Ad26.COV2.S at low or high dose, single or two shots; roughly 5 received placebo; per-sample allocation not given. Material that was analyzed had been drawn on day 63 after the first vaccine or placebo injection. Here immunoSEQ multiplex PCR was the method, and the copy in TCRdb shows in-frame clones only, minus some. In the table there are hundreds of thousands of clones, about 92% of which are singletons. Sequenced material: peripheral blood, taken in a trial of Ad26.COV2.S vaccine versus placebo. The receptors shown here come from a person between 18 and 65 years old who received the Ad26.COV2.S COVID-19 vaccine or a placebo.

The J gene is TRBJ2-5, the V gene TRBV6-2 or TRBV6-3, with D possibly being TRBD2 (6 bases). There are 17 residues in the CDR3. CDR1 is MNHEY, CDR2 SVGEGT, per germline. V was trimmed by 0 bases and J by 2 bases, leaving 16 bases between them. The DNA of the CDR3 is TGTGCCAGCAGTTACTCGTTAACGCCAGGGAGGCAAGAGACCCAGTACTTC. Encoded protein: CASSYSLTPGRQETQYF.

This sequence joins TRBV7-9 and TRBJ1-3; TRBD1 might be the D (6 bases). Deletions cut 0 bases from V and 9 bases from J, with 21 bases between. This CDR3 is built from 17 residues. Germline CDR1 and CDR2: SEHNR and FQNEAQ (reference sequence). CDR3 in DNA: TGTGCCAGCAGCTTAGCGGCATTTTCAGGGGCCCCGGGCACCATATATTTT. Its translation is CASSLAAFSGAPGTIYF. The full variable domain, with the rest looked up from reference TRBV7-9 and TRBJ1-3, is DTGVSQNPRHKITKRGQNVTFRCDPISEHNRLYWYRQTLGQGPEFLTYFQNEAQLEKSRLLSDRFSAERPKGSFSTLEIQRTEQGDSAMYLCASSLAAFSGAPGTIYFGEGSWLTVV.

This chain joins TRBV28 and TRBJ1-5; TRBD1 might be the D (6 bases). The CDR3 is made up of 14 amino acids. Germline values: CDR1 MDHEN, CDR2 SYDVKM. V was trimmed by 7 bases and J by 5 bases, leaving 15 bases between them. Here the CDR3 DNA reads TGTGCCAGCACCAAGACGGGGGGGCATCAGCCCCAGCATTTT. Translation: CASTKTGGHQPQHF.

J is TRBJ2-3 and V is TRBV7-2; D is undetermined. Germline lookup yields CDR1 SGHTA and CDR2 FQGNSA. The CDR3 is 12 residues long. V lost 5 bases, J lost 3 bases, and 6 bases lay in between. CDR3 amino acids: CASSSGTDTQYF. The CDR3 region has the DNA TGTGCCAGCAGCAGTGGGACAGATACGCAGTATTTT. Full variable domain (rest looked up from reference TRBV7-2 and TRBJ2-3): GAGVSQSPSNKVTEKGKDVELRCDPISGHTALYWYRQSLGQGLEFLIYFQGNSAPDKSGLPSDRFSAERTGGSVSTLTIQRTQQEDSAVYLCASSSGTDTQYFGPGTRLTVL.

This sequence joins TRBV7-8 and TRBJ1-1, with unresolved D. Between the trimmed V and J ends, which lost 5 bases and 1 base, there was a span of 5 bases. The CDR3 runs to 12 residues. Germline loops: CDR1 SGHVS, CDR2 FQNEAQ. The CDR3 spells CASSPKNTEAFF. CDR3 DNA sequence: TGTGCCAGCAGCCCGAAGAACACTGAAGCTTTCTTT.